The 19 T cell receptor beta chains listed next were all sequenced from one sample in a study of tumor and adjacent non-tumor tissue in lung cancer. Three rounds of nested PCR, following a modified ARM-PCR protocol, produced the TCRbeta library. TCRdb reprocessed the multiplex PCR reads via MiXCR and lists one record per CDR3 protein. The sample holds around 66,000 distinct CDR3 sequences, about 80% seen once. This sample's RNA came from whole unsorted tissue. Sequencing input: lung tumor tissue. The receptors were sampled from a man aged 55 to 69 with non-small cell lung cancer.

On this clonotype: A junction end diverges from the germline sequence, so it may reflect a read error. This rearrangement joins TRBV29-1 to TRBJ2-2; D tentatively reads TRBD1 or TRBD2 (5 bases each). Germline V CDR1 and CDR2: SQVTM, ANQGSEA. The CDR3 length is 15 residues. The CDR3 sequence is CSVEEEAGYTGKLFF. In nucleotides, the CDR3 is TGCAGCGTTGAGGAGGAGGCAGGGTACACCGGGAAGCTGTTTTTT.

The chain has TRBV25-1 and TRBJ1-2; no definite D call. The CDR3 is made up of 15 amino acids. Germline CDR1 is MGHDK and CDR2 is SYGVNS. The ends were cut back, 2 bases at V and 0 bases at J, with 10 bases in the middle. This chain's CDR3 is CASSETTQANYGYTF. CDR3 DNA sequence: TGTGCCAGCAGTGAAACAACACAAGCTAACTATGGCTACACCTTC.

Of note for this clonotype: One junction end does not reproduce the germline sequence, and a read error may be involved. V gene TRBV19 combines with J gene TRBJ1-5, with D possibly matching TRBD1 (6 bases). There are 16 residues in the CDR3. Germline CDR1 and CDR2: LNHDA and SQIVND (reference sequence). CDR3 amino acids: CASQTSTGTYNQRQHF. The CDR3 DNA follows: TGTGCCAGTCAAACCAGCACAGGGACTTACAATCAGCGCCAGCATTTT.

Concerning this clonotype itself: One end of the junction does not line up with germline, which may come from a read error. V gene TRBV29-1 combines with J gene TRBJ2-7; TRBD2 matches 8 bases. CDR1 is SQVTM, CDR2 ANQGSEA, per germline. The CDR3 has 17 residues. CDR3 nucleotide sequence: TGCGGCGTTGAAGATAGGTCTAGCGGGCCAAGCCCCTACGAGCAGTACTTC. Translating gives CGVEDRSSGPSPYEQYF.

The CDR3 sequence: CSAQAGMEQLQYF. The CDR3, as DNA: TGCAGTGCTCAGGCGGGGATGGAACAGCTCCAGTATTTT. V usage is TRBV20-1 and J usage is TRBJ1-5, with D possibly matching TRBD2 (6 bases). The end of the DNA is better explained by TRBJ2-3, so the J call may be wrong. The CDR3 runs 13 residues. Germline loops: CDR1 DFQATT, CDR2 SNEGSKA (reference sequence).

For this clonotype: At one end the junction does not follow the germline gene, possibly because of a read error. The J gene is TRBJ2-1, the V gene TRBV12-3 or TRBV12-4; D could derive from TRBD1 or TRBD2 (6 bases each). CDR3 length equals 15 residues. The CDR3 DNA reads TGTGCCAGCAGCGTGACAGGTCGGGTCGGGGGTGAGAAGTTCTTC. Translating it yields CASSVTGRVGGEKFF.

A word on this clonotype: An end of the junction does not agree with germline; a read error may underlie this. V gene TRBV20-1 combines with J gene TRBJ2-3, with D maybe TRBD1 (5 bases). CDR1 and CDR2 from the germline V gene are DFQATT and SNEGSKA (reference sequence). This CDR3 is built from 12 residues. The CDR3 coding sequence is TGCAGAGCTAGGATAGCAGGGGATACGCAGTATTTT. Translated, it gives CRARIAGDTQYF.

As concerns this clonotype: Possible read error: a much larger clone is one base away. The chain joins TRBV5-6 to TRBJ2-7; D gene unclear. Germline V gives CDR1 SGHDT, CDR2 YYEEEE. The CDR3 consists of 14 residues. CDR3 in DNA: TGTGCCAGCGGCTTTGGAACAGACTCCTACGAGCAGTACTTC. This translates into CASGFGTDSYEQYF.

Comment on this clonotype: One end of the junction does not line up with germline, which may come from a read error. The V and J genes are TRBV29-1 and TRBJ2-2, with TRBD2 as a possible D gene (6 bases). This CDR3 is built from 14 residues. The germline V gene has CDR1 SQVTM and CDR2 ANQGSEA. In nucleotides, the CDR3 is TGCAGTGTTGGTCGCGGGGCGGTCGCCGGGAAGCTGTTTTTT. Translating it yields CSVGRGAVAGKLFF.

This clonotype turned up a few times. Compared with germline, one end of the junction differs, possibly owing to a read error. The CDR3 loop reads CASSEAIGTVNSYEQYF. CDR3 coding DNA: TGTGCCAGCAGTGAAGCAATTGGGACCGTAAACTCCTACGAGCAGTATTTC. V is TRBV6-1 and J is TRBJ2-7; D is possibly TRBD1 or TRBD2 (5 bases each). Germline V lookup: CDR1 MNHNS, CDR2 SASEGT. The CDR3 has 17 residues.

To note about this clonotype: Lacking the conserved final phenylalanine or tryptophan, this CDR3 likely reflects a read error. The V call is TRBV29-1, the J call TRBJ1-5; the match to TRBD1 covers 8 bases. CDR1 is SQVTM, CDR2 ANQGSEA, per germline. This CDR3 has 13 residues. The CDR3 sequence: CNVAGGRNQPQHY. In DNA form, the CDR3 reads TGCAACGTTGCAGGGGGCAGGAATCAACCCCAGCATTAT.

The chain uses TRBV29-1 and TRBJ2-3; D not resolved. TRBJ1-5 explains the end of the DNA better; the J call may be wrong. CDR1 SQVTM and CDR2 ANQGSEA come from the germline V gene. CDR3 length: 12 amino acids. The DNA of the CDR3 is TGCAGCGTACCCGAACGGATAGATACGCAGCATTTT. Protein: CSVPERIDTQHF.

In this sample, this clonotype turned up once. This chain links TRBV20-1 with TRBJ1-5, with D perhaps being TRBD1 or TRBD2 (5 bases each). The DNA end is a closer match to TRBJ2-3, so the J assignment may be wrong. Germline V CDR1 and CDR2: DFQATT, SNEGSKA (reference sequence). This CDR3 is 14 amino acids long. In nucleotides, the CDR3 is TGCAGTGTGTTCTCCGGGGCAGGCCATCAGCCCCAGTATTTT. The encoded protein is CSVFSGAGHQPQYF.

This clonotype was counted between two and nine times. The rearrangement joins TRBV11-2 to TRBJ2-5; 9 bases agree with TRBD2. The V gene's germline CDR1 is SGHAT and CDR2 FQNNGV. V was clipped by 4 bases and J by 7 bases; unmatched bases: 10. This CDR3 contains 15 residues. The CDR3 region has the DNA TGTGCCAGCAGCTCTTCTAGCGGGACCAGGGGGACCCAGTACTTC. Amino acids: CASSSSSGTRGTQYF.

On this clonotype: One end of the junction fails to match germline, which may point to a read error. The genes are TRBV29-1 and TRBJ2-5; D possibly matches TRBD1 or TRBD2 (5 bases each). From germline, CDR1 is SQVTM and CDR2 ANQGSEA. The CDR3 extends over 14 amino acids. CDR3 protein: CSVERQGVGETQYF. The CDR3, as DNA: TGCAGCGTTGAGAGACAAGGGGTAGGGGAGACCCAATACTTC.

This clonotype came up a few times. Compared with germline, one end of the junction differs, possibly owing to a read error. CDR3 bases: TGTGCAAGCAGTTTCAGAACAGATACGCAGTATTTT. Translation: CASSFRTDTQYF. The rearrangement uses TRBV12-3 or TRBV12-4 and TRBJ2-3; D remains ambiguous. This CDR3 spans 12 amino acids.

V usage is TRBV5-1 and J usage is TRBJ2-1; TRBD1 might be the D (5 bases). The CDR3 spans 14 residues. Germline V gene lookup returns CDR1 SGHRS and CDR2 YFSETQ. V was trimmed by 6 bases and J by 4 bases, leaving 14 bases between them. The CDR3 DNA is TGCGCCAGCACACGGAGACAGACGTACAATGAGCAGTTCTTC. Its translation: CASTRRQTYNEQFF.

With respect to this clonotype: At one end, the junction sequence differs from germline, possibly due to a read error. V usage is TRBV29-1 and J usage is TRBJ2-3, with a possible D match to TRBD2 (5 bases). Germline CDR1 and CDR2: SQVTM and ANQGSEA. This CDR3 comprises 14 residues. The chain's CDR3 is CSVSWSSSTDTQYF. CDR3 in DNA: TGCAGCGTTTCATGGTCGTCTAGCACAGATACGCAATATTTT.

Concerning this clonotype itself: A read error may account for a junction end that differs from germline. The chain joins TRBV29-1 to TRBJ2-7, with 12 bases that match TRBD2. Germline V lookup: CDR1 SQVTM, CDR2 ANQGSEA. The CDR3 is 16 amino acids. This CDR3 reads CSVGAKGLAGGNEQYF. The CDR3 coding sequence is TGTAGCGTTGGAGCCAAGGGGCTAGCGGGAGGGAACGAGCAGTACTTC.